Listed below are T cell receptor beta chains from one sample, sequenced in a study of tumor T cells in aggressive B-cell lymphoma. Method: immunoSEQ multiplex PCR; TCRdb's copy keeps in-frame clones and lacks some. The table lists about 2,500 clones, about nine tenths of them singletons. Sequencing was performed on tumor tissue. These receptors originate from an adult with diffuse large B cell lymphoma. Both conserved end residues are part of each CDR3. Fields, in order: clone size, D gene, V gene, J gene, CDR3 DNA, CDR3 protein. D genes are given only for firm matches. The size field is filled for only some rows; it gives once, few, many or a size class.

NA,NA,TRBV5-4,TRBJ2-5,TGTGCCAGCAGCCCGAAACAGGGAATGGGGGAGACCCAGTACTTC,CASSPKQGMGETQYF
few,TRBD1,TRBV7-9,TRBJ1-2,TGTGCCAGCAGCCCAGGACAGGGGTATGGCTACACCTTC,CASSPGQGYGYTF
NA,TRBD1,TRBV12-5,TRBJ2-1,TGTGCTAATGCTACGCCCAGGACAGGGCCCAATGAGCAGTTCTTC,CANATPRTGPNEQFF
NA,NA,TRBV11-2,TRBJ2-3,TGTGCCAGTAGCTTAGATCAAGGCGGGACAGATACGCAGTATTTT,CASSLDQGGTDTQYF
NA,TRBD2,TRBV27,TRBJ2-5,TGTGCCAGCAGTTTCCTGTCTAGCGGAAATCAAGAGACCCAGTACTTC,CASSFLSSGNQETQYF
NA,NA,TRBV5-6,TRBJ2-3,TGTGCCAGCAGCTTGGCCCAGGGGAGCACAGATACGCAGTATTTT,CASSLAQGSTDTQYF
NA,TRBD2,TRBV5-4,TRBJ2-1,TGTGCCAGCAGCTTGGGACTAGCGGGAGCGGGTGGTGAGCAGTTCTTC,CASSLGLAGAGGEQFF
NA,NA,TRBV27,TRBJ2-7,TGTGCCAGCAATGAGACAGGAACTCCCTACGAGCAGTACTTC,CASNETGTPYEQYF
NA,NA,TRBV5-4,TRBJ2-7,TGTGCCAGCAGCCCCCGGGACTTGGGGCCCAACGAGCAGTACTTC,CASSPRDLGPNEQYF
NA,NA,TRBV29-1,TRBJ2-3,TGCAGCGGCGTCCGGCGGGGCGCAGATACGCAGTATTTT,CSGVRRGADTQYF
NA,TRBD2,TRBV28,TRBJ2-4,TGTGCCAGCAAAGGGACTAGCGCAAACATTCAGTACTTC,CASKGTSANIQYF
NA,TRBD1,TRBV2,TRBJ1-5,TGTGCCAGCGGCCCGACAGGGGGTAACAATCAGCCCCAGCATTTT,CASGPTGGNNQPQHF
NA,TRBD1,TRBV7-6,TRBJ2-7,TGTGCCAGCAGCTTAGATGGGACAGCCTCCTACGAGCAGTACTTC,CASSLDGTASYEQYF
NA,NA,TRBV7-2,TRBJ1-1,TGTGCCGGCAGCTTTCCCATGGGGGGTGAAGACACTGAAGCTTTCTTT,CAGSFPMGGEDTEAFF
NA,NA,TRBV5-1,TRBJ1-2,TGCGCCAGCAGCGAAGCGGGGATGGACTATGGCTACACCTTC,CASSEAGMDYGYTF
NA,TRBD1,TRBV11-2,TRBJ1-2,TGTGCCAGCAGCTTAGGATTCGGGACAGGGCAGGGCTACACCTTC,CASSLGFGTGQGYTF
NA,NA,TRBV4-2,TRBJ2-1,TGTGCCAGCAGCCAAGACGGGAGTGGGGGTGAGCAGTTCTTC,CASSQDGSGGEQFF
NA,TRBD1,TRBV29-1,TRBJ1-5,TGCAGCGTTGGGGAAGGGGGCGGAGAGCCCCAGCATTTT,CSVGEGGGEPQHF
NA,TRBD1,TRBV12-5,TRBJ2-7,TGTGCTAGTAGTAACCGGGACAGAGGCCACGAGCAGTACTTC,CASSNRDRGHEQYF
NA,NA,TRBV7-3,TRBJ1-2,TGTGCCCCCGGAGGGTTACATGGCTACACCTTC,CAPGGLHGYTF
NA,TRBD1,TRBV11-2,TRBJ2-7,TGTGCCAGCAGCCTTGGACAGGGTAGGCACTTC,CASSLGQGRHF
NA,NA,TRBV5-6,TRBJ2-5,TGTGCCAGCAGCTTGTGGGGGGACCGCCAAGAGACCCAGTACTTC,CASSLWGDRQETQYF
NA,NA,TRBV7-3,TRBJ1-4,TGTGCCAGCAGCTTAGGAGTAAATGAAAAACTGTTTTTT,CASSLGVNEKLFF
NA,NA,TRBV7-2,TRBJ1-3,TGTGCCAGTGCGGTCCTCGAAAACACCATATATTTT,CASAVLENTIYF
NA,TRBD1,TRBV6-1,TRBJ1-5,TGTGCCAGCGGCGGGACAGACCATCAGCCCCAGCATTTT,CASGGTDHQPQHF
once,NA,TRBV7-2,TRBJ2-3,TGTGCCAGCAGCCCCGCGCATTCGACAGATACGCAGTATTTT,CASSPAHSTDTQYF
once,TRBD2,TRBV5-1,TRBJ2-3,TGCGCCAGCAGTCACACTAGCGGGGGGGCCGGAGATACGCAGTATTTT,CASSHTSGGAGDTQYF
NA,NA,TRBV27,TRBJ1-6,TGTGCCAGCCCCATCAATCGGGTCAATTCACCCCTCCACTTT,CASPINRVNSPLHF
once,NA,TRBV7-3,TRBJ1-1,TGTGCCAGCAGCCTAGACCCGAACACTGAAGCTTTCTTT,CASSLDPNTEAFF
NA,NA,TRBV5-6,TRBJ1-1,TGTGCCAGCAGTTACATGAACACTGAAGCTTTCTTT,CASSYMNTEAFF
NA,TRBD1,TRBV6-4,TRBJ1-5,TGTGCCAGCAGTGACAGGGGACAGGGCGATCAGCCCCAGCATTTT,CASSDRGQGDQPQHF
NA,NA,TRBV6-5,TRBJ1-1,TGTGCCAGCAGTTACGGCCAGAACACTGAAGCTTTCTTT,CASSYGQNTEAFF
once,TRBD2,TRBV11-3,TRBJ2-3,TGTGCCAGCAGCTCTAGCGGAAGTCTAAGCACAGATACGCAGTATTTT,CASSSSGSLSTDTQYF
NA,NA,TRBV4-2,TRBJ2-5,TGTGCCAGCAGCCAAGAGGCACTTCGAGGAGAGACCCAGTACTTC,CASSQEALRGETQYF
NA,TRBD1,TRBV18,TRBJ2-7,TGTGCCAGCTCACGGGGACAGGGGGCGAGTGAGCAGTACTTC,CASSRGQGASEQYF
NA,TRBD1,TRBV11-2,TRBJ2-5,TGTGCCAGCAGCAGGGGGCCTGGTGAGACCCAGTACTTC,CASSRGPGETQYF
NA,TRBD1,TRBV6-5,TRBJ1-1,TGTGCCAGCAGGGTTTTCGGACAGGCCCTTGAAGCTTTCTTT,CASRVFGQALEAFF